The 14 T cell receptor beta chains in this list originate from one sample, sequenced in a study of blood T cell repertoires in COVID-19. This table comes from immunoSEQ multiplex PCR, and its TCRdb copy is limited to in-frame clones, with some not included. Among approximately 270,000 clones listed, roughly 80% were seen once. Input material: peripheral blood. Receptor source: an older person with COVID-19, enrolled during active disease.

The rearrangement links TRBV4-3 to TRBJ1-2, with 9 bases matching TRBD1. The germline CDR1 and CDR2 sequences are LGHNA and YSLEER. The CDR3 runs 16 residues. Unmatched junction bases numbered 12, after V lost 3 bases and J lost 7 bases. In DNA, the CDR3 is TGCGCCAGCAGCCACCCCGAGAACAGGGGGCACGGTGGCTACACCTTC. Protein sequence: CASSHPENRGHGGYTF.

The gene calls are TRBV2 and TRBJ2-1; 9 bases agree with TRBD2. CDR3 length equals 15 residues. J gave up 3 bases and V 5 bases, and 5 bases lay outside the gene matches. CDR1 is SNHLY, CDR2 FYNNEI, per germline. The DNA of the CDR3 is TGTGCCAGCAGTTTGAGCGGGGGGCTCTACAATGAGCAGTTCTTC. Protein sequence: CASSLSGGLYNEQFF.

This clone came up a few times. The genes are TRBV6-5 and TRBJ2-2, with 7 bases fitting TRBD2. Germline loops: CDR1 MNHEY, CDR2 SVGAGI. After removal of 2 bases from V and 6 bases from J, the junction contained 6 bases not matched to a gene. This CDR3 region has 15 residues. CDR3 residues: CASSYLAGDAGELFF. As DNA, the CDR3 is TGTGCCAGCAGTTACCTTGCGGGAGACGCCGGGGAGCTGTTTTTT.

The chain carries TRBV29-1 and TRBJ2-7; D remains ambiguous. Trimming pared 7 bases from V and 6 bases from J, leaving 16 bases between. The germline V gene has CDR1 SQVTM and CDR2 ANQGSEA. The CDR3 runs 12 residues. CDR3 in amino acids: CSGLIFGGEQYF. In DNA form, the CDR3 reads TGCAGCGGTCTAATTTTCGGCGGCGAGCAGTACTTC.

This clone came up a few times. The CDR3, as DNA: TGTGCCAGCAGCCCGGTATTGGGGGGGCTAAACAATGAGCAGTTCTTC. This sequence encodes CASSPVLGGLNNEQFF. The chain employs TRBV7-9 and TRBJ2-1; D perhaps matches TRBD2 (7 bases). CDR3 length equals 16 residues. Trimming shortened V by 5 bases and J by 5 bases, and 19 bases separated the two germline ends. Germline V gene lookup returns CDR1 SEHNR and CDR2 FQNEAQ (reference sequence).

This chain connects TRBV6-1 to TRBJ2-3, with unresolved D. The V gene's germline CDR1 is MNHNS and CDR2 SASEGT. The CDR3 totals 13 residues. Trimming took 7 bases from V and 1 from J, leaving 9 bases between them. The CDR3 reads CASKPRGTDTQYF. For the CDR3, the DNA is TGTGCCAGCAAACCCCGGGGCACAGATACGCAGTATTTT.

The CDR3 DNA sequence: TGTGCCAGCAGCTTTACCTTAGGGGCGGACGATGATGAGCAGTTCTTC. Translating it yields CASSFTLGADDDEQFF. V usage is TRBV11-1 and J usage is TRBJ2-1; tentatively, D is TRBD1 (5 bases). Germline V gives CDR1 SGHAT, CDR2 FQDESV (reference sequence). This CDR3 region has 16 residues. The ends were cut back, 3 bases at V and 8 bases at J, with 20 bases in the middle.

The CDR3 sequence is CASSLMGQNTGELFF. The CDR3 DNA reads TGTGCCAGCAGCTTAATGGGACAGAACACCGGGGAGCTGTTTTTT. V gene TRBV7-9 combines with J gene TRBJ2-2, with D maybe TRBD1 (6 bases). V lost 2 bases, J lost 1 base, and 8 bases lay in between. CDR1 and CDR2 from the germline V gene are SEHNR and FQNEAQ (reference sequence). There are 15 residues in the CDR3.

A few counts support this clone. The chain links TRBV5-6 to TRBJ1-3; TRBD1 aligns across 10 bases. Germline V CDR1 and CDR2: SGHDT, YYEEEE. The CDR3 is made up of 16 amino acids. The V and J ends lost 2 bases and 1 base, in that order; junction bases with no gene match: 3. CDR3 sequence: CASSLRDRGSGNTIYF. Written as DNA, the CDR3 is TGTGCCAGCAGCTTACGGGACAGGGGTTCTGGAAACACCATATATTTT.

The chain employs TRBV10-3 and TRBJ1-5, with 10 bases identical to TRBD1. The J segment lost 7 bases and the V segment lost 6 bases, leaving 9 bases of the junction unmatched. The CDR3 has 15 residues. The germline CDR1 and CDR2 sequences are ENHRY and SYGVKD. The CDR3 DNA follows: TGTGCCATCAGAGGGGACAGGGGAGAGGGGCAGCCCCAGCATTTT. It specifies CAIRGDRGEGQPQHF.

CDR3 in amino acids: CASSQDHRVGYEQYF. As DNA, the CDR3 is TGTGCCAGCAGCCAAGACCACAGGGTGGGCTACGAGCAGTACTTC. J is TRBJ2-7 and V is TRBV3-1 (or the pseudogene TRBV3-2); tentatively, D is TRBD1 (6 bases). The CDR3 runs 15 residues. Deletions cut 0 bases from V and 3 bases from J, with 12 bases between. The germline V gene has CDR1 LGHDT and CDR2 YNNKEL (reference sequence).

There are many counts of this clone. The chain links TRBV29-1 to TRBJ2-1; tentatively, D is TRBD2 (5 bases). Germline CDR1 is SQVTM and CDR2 is ANQGSEA. This CDR3 spans 10 amino acids. Trimming shortened V by 7 bases and J by 4 bases, and 5 bases separated the two germline ends. The CDR3 loop reads CSGEYNEQFF. For the CDR3, the DNA is TGCAGCGGGGAGTACAATGAGCAGTTCTTC.

The chain uses TRBV7-7 and TRBJ1-4; TRBD1 aligns across 9 bases. This CDR3 has 15 residues. Trimming cost V 5 bases and J 5 bases; bases outside gene matches: 6. Germline lookup yields CDR1 SSHAT and CDR2 FNYEAQ (reference sequence). CDR3 amino acids: CASSPSGTGNEKLFF. The CDR3 DNA sequence: TGTGCCAGCAGCCCCTCCGGGACAGGGAATGAAAAACTGTTTTTT.

As for this clone: At one end the junction does not follow the germline gene, possibly because of a read error. This chain connects TRBV6-1 to TRBJ2-1, with 7 positions matching TRBD2. Germline-derived CDR1 and CDR2 are MNHNS and SASEGT. CDR3 size: 14 residues. The CDR3 nucleotides are TGTGCCAGCAGCGAAGAGCGGGGTGCGAATGAGCAGTTCTTC. It translates to CASSEERGANEQFF.